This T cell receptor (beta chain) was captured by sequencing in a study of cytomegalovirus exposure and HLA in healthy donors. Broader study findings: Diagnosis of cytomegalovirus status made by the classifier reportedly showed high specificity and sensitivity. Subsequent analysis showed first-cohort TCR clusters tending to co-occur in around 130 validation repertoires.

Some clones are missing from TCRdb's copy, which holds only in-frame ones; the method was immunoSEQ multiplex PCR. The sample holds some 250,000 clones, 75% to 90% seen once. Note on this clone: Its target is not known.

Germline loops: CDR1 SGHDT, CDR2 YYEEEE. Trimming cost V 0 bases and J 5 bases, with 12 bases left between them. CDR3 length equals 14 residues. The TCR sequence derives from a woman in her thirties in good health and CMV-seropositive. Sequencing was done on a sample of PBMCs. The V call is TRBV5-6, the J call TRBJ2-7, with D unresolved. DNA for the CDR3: TGTGCCAGCAGCTTGGGGGCCCACCAGGACGAGCAGTACTTC. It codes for CASSLGAHQDEQYF.